The rows below give T cell receptor beta chains drawn from one sample of a study of blood T cell repertoires in COVID-19. Sequencing used immunoSEQ multiplex PCR; TCRdb keeps in-frame clones, though not all of them. The sample includes some 41,000 clones, approximately 86% of them seen just once. Sequencing was performed on peripheral blood. The receptors originated from a woman between 65 and 79 years old with acute or convalescent COVID-19. CDR3s include the opening cysteine and the closing phenylalanine or tryptophan. D genes are given only for firm matches. Rows may omit the clone size; those that give it use once, few, many or a size class.

J gene | clone size | D gene | V gene | CDR3 DNA | CDR3 protein
TRBJ1-2 | once | TRBD1 | TRBV4-2 | TGTGCCAGCAGCCAAGAGCAAACAGGGGACTATGGCTACACCTTC | CASSQEQTGDYGYTF
TRBJ2-1 | NA | TRBD2 | TRBV25-1 | TGTGCCAGCCGACTAGCGGGAGGAATACACAATGAGCAGTTCTTC | CASRLAGGIHNEQFF
TRBJ2-5 | once | NA | TRBV7-3 | TGTGCCAGCAGCTTAACCACCGGGGAGACCCAGTACTTC | CASSLTTGETQYF
TRBJ1-4 | NA | TRBD1 | TRBV19 | TGTGCCAGTAGTATGGGTGGACAGGGGTATGAAAAACTGTTTTTT | CASSMGGQGYEKLFF
TRBJ2-1 | NA | NA | TRBV6-5 | TGTGCCAGCACCCCAAAAATAACTTCCCACAATGAGCAGTTCTTC | CASTPKITSHNEQFF
TRBJ2-3 | NA | TRBD2 | TRBV30 | TGTGCCTGGAGTGTACCAGCGGGAATCGCAGATACGCAGTATTTT | CAWSVPAGIADTQYF
TRBJ2-5 | NA | NA | TRBV10-2 | TGCGCCAGCAGTCCCCGCGGGCGGGAGACCCAGTACTTC | CASSPRGRETQYF
TRBJ2-3 | NA | TRBD2 | TRBV19 | TGTGCCAGTAGTATAGGTGGCGGGAGCGCAGATACGCAGTATTTT | CASSIGGGSADTQYF
TRBJ1-5 | NA | NA | TRBV24-1 | TGTGCCACCAGTGATCAGGGCGGCAATCAGCCCCAGCATTTT | CATSDQGGNQPQHF
TRBJ2-2 | NA | TRBD2 | TRBV14 | TGTGCCAGCAGCCAACTTGCGGGAGTGGACGGGGAGCTGTTTTTT | CASSQLAGVDGELFF
TRBJ2-7 | NA | NA | TRBV7-2 | TGTGCCAGCAGCTTACCTGGTCCTACCTACGAGCAGTACTTC | CASSLPGPTYEQYF
TRBJ1-6 | NA | NA | TRBV12-3/TRBV12-4 | TGTGCGAGTTGCGGACAGAATAATTCACCCCTCCACTTT | CASCGQNNSPLHF
TRBJ2-3 | NA | TRBD2 | TRBV7-6 | TGTGCCAGCAGCACAGTGGCGGGAGGGAGAGATACGCAGTATTTT | CASSTVAGGRDTQYF
TRBJ2-7 | NA | TRBD1 | TRBV11-2 | TGTGCCAGCAGCCAAACCGGGACAGCCTACGAGCAGTACTTC | CASSQTGTAYEQYF
TRBJ2-4 | NA | TRBD2 | TRBV14 | TGTGCCAGCAGCCAACTAGGCGGGGGAAGGTCCAAAAACATTCAGTACTTC | CASSQLGGGRSKNIQYF
TRBJ2-2 | NA | TRBD2 | TRBV27 | TGTGCCAGCAGTCTACTAGCGGGAGGGAACACCGGGGAGCTGTTTTTT | CASSLLAGGNTGELFF
TRBJ2-5 | NA | NA | TRBV5-4 | TGTGCCAGCAGCTTGGGAGGGTTACCAGGGGCGCCGGGAGAGACCCAGTACTTC | CASSLGGLPGAPGETQYF
TRBJ1-6 | NA | NA | TRBV23-1 | TGCGCCAGCAGTGGCGAGAGAGGGAATTCACCCCTCCACTTT | CASSGERGNSPLHF
TRBJ2-1 | NA | TRBD2 | TRBV2 | TGTGCCAGCAAGGCAGCGGGACTAGCGGATGAGCAGTTCTTC | CASKAAGLADEQFF
TRBJ2-5 | NA | NA | TRBV11-2 | TGTGCCAACACGAGGGCGCGAGAGACCCAGTACTTC | CANTRARETQYF
TRBJ1-2 | NA | TRBD1 | TRBV4-1 | TGCGCCAGCAGCCAAGCTGGGACAGCCCGATTGGAGGCTAACTATGGCTACACCTTC | CASSQAGTARLEANYGYTF
TRBJ2-1 | NA | TRBD2 | TRBV7-9 | TGTGCCAGCAGCCCGCGGACTAGCGGGAGAGGTTCGGTGCAGTTCTTC | CASSPRTSGRGSVQFF
TRBJ2-2 | NA | NA | TRBV25-1 | TGTGCCAGCAGTGAGCAGGGGATTGCCGGGGAGCTGTTTTTT | CASSEQGIAGELFF
TRBJ2-2 | once | NA | TRBV30 | TGTGCCTGGAGTACTCTAGTGAACACCGGGGAGCTGTTTTTT | CAWSTLVNTGELFF
TRBJ2-5 | NA | NA | TRBV10-3 | TGTGCCATCAGCGGTGGGGGCCAGCAACAAGAGACCCAGTACTTC | CAISGGGQQQETQYF
TRBJ2-2 | once | NA | TRBV29-1 | TGCAGCGTTTCGGCGGGTCACACCGGGGAGCTGTTTTTT | CSVSAGHTGELFF
TRBJ2-1 | once | NA | TRBV3-1/TRBV3-2 | TGTGCCAGCAGCCAAGATCTCTTCCGGGAGAGCAATGAGCAGTTCTTC | CASSQDLFRESNEQFF
TRBJ2-7 | few | NA | TRBV6-5 | TGTGCCAGCAGTTACGGGCAGAACTACGAGCAGTACTTC | CASSYGQNYEQYF
TRBJ1-2 | NA | TRBD1 | TRBV6-5 | TGTGCCAGCAGTTTCGGACAGGGGAAGAATGGCTACACCTTC | CASSFGQGKNGYTF
TRBJ2-2 | few | NA | TRBV27 | TGTGCCAGCAGTCCCCGAAGGCGGGTCGGCGGGGAGCTGTTTTTT | CASSPRRRVGGELFF
TRBJ2-2 | once | TRBD2 | TRBV28 | TGTGCCAGTAGGACCGGGACTAGCGGGAGGGCTAACGGGGAGCTGTTTTTT | CASRTGTSGRANGELFF
TRBJ1-6 | once | TRBD1 | TRBV9 | TGTGCCAGCAGCTGGGGACAGGGCCTAGAATCCCCCCTCCACTTT | CASSWGQGLESPLHF
TRBJ2-5 | NA | NA | TRBV3-1/TRBV3-2 | TGTGCCAGCAGCCAAGTTGAGCGGGAGACCCAGTACTTC | CASSQVERETQYF
TRBJ1-3 | NA | NA | TRBV11-3 | TGTGCCAGCAGCTCCGAGACATCGTCTGGAAACACCATATATTTT | CASSSETSSGNTIYF
TRBJ2-3 | NA | TRBD2 | TRBV2 | TGTGCCAGCAGTGTTTCGGTAGCGGGGGGAGATACGCAGTATTTT | CASSVSVAGGDTQYF
TRBJ2-2 | NA | TRBD1 | TRBV5-1 | TGCGCCAGCAGCCCGGGACAGCAGCTTACCGGGGAGCTGTTTTTT | CASSPGQQLTGELFF
TRBJ1-1 | NA | NA | TRBV4-1 | TGCGCCAGCAGCCAAGAAGGCAGGGTGAACACTGAAGCTTTCTTT | CASSQEGRVNTEAFF
TRBJ2-3 | once | TRBD2 | TRBV28 | TGTGCCAGCAGCCAGGGACTAGCGGGATTGCGTACGCAGTATTTT | CASSQGLAGLRTQYF
TRBJ2-3 | NA | NA | TRBV28 | TGTGCCAGCAGTTTGGCCAGAGATACGCAGTATTTT | CASSLARDTQYF
TRBJ2-1 | few | NA | TRBV6-2/TRBV6-3 | TGTGCCAGCAGTTCCCGCCTGGGCGGCGGGACCTACAATGAGCAGTTCTTC | CASSSRLGGGTYNEQFF
TRBJ2-1 | NA | TRBD2 | TRBV5-1 | TGCGCCAGCAGCTTGCCGCCGGGACTAGCATATGAGCAGTTCTTC | CASSLPPGLAYEQFF
TRBJ1-5 | NA | TRBD1 | TRBV6-6 | TGTGCCAGCAGTTACACGGGACAGGACAATCAGCCCCAGCATTTT | CASSYTGQDNQPQHF
TRBJ2-5 | few | TRBD2 | TRBV11-3 | TGTGCCAGCAGCCTCGGGACTAGCGGGAGTTATGAGACCCAGTACTTC | CASSLGTSGSYETQYF
TRBJ1-1 | NA | TRBD1 | TRBV2 | TGTGCCAGCGGCAAGACCGGGACAGGGAACACTGAAGCTTTCTTT | CASGKTGTGNTEAFF
TRBJ1-1 | NA | NA | TRBV19 | TGTGCGATAGGAGAACAGGGGAACACTGAAGCTTTCTTT | CAIGEQGNTEAFF
TRBJ2-7 | NA | NA | TRBV28 | TGTGCCAGCAGAATCGACAGTTCCTACGAGCAGTACTTC | CASRIDSSYEQYF
TRBJ2-7 | NA | TRBD1 | TRBV6-5 | TGTGCCAGCAGTATGACAGGGGGCCAGTACGAGCAGTACTTC | CASSMTGGQYEQYF
TRBJ2-7 | NA | TRBD1 | TRBV5-5 | TGTGCCAGCAGCGCGGACAGGGGGCTGGCCTACGAGCAGTACTTC | CASSADRGLAYEQYF
TRBJ2-3 | NA | TRBD2 | TRBV28 | TGTGCCAGCAGTTTGTGGGGGGGAGGCGCAGATACGCAGTATTTT | CASSLWGGGADTQYF